The 21 T cell receptor beta chains reported below all come from one sample, sequenced in a study of cytotoxic CD8 clonotypes in ibrutinib-treated CLL. The assay was immunoSEQ multiplex PCR, and TCRdb's table has in-frame clones only and misses some. The sample has more than 200,000 clones; 70% are singletons. The sample in question was PBMCs, obtained after 24 months of ibrutinib treatment. The receptors were gathered from a human donor with chronic lymphocytic leukemia.

The chain employs TRBV9 and TRBJ1-1; tentatively, D is TRBD1 (6 bases). The CDR3 extends over 15 amino acids. V was clipped by 1 base and J by 1 base, with 11 bases between them. The germline V gene encodes CDR1 SGDLS and CDR2 YYNGEE. DNA for the CDR3: TGTGCCAGCAGCGTACGTGGGGGGCCGAACACTGAAGCTTTCTTT. Translated: CASSVRGGPNTEAFF.

V is TRBV6-5 and J is TRBJ1-3; D gene uncertain. The V gene's germline CDR1 is MNHEY and CDR2 SVGAGI. V dropped 1 base and J dropped 8 bases, with 15 bases sitting between them. The CDR3 length is 15 residues. The DNA of the CDR3 is TGTGCCAGCAGTTACTATCCCAGACCCCGGGACACCATATATTTT. Translation: CASSYYPRPRDTIYF.

The CDR3 spells CASSWRWENTEAFF. In DNA form, the CDR3 reads TGTGCCAGCAGTTGGAGATGGGAGAACACTGAAGCTTTCTTT. The chain has TRBV5-4 and TRBJ1-1; D ambiguous. The CDR3 totals 14 residues. Between the trimmed V and J ends, which lost 5 bases and 1 base, there was a span of 12 bases. CDR1 is SGHNT and CDR2 is YYREEE in the germline V gene (reference sequence).

V gene TRBV28 combines with J gene TRBJ2-7; possible D gene TRBD2, 6 bases. This CDR3 has 17 residues. Trimming removed 1 base at V and 7 bases at J, with 23 bases between. Germline CDR1 and CDR2: MDHEN and SYDVKM. The CDR3 nucleotides are TGTGCCAGCAGTTTATTCGGGGCAACTAGCCCAACGGGGGAGCAGTACTTC. Its protein is CASSLFGATSPTGEQYF.

This clone was picked up a small number of times. The V and J genes are TRBV6-5 and TRBJ1-2; D gene ambiguous. This CDR3 region has 12 residues. Trimming took 2 bases from V and 3 from J, leaving 4 bases between them. The germline V gene encodes CDR1 MNHEY and CDR2 SVGAGI. The CDR3 DNA follows: TGTGCCAGCAGTTACGGGGACTATGGCTACACCTTC. Protein sequence: CASSYGDYGYTF.

This chain uses TRBV1 with TRBJ2-7; TRBD1 was called by the table and not checked on the DNA. TRBV1 is a pseudogene. This CDR3 spans 16 amino acids. Here the CDR3 DNA reads TGCACCAGCAGCCAGGTTCCAGGCCGTTCCTCCTACGAGCAGTACTTC. Protein sequence: CTSSQVPGRSSYEQYF.

The V gene is TRBV29-1, the J gene TRBJ2-1; D is possibly TRBD1 or TRBD2 (5 bases each). CDR3 length: 15 residues. Germline V CDR1 and CDR2: SQVTM, ANQGSEA. V was shortened by 5 bases and J by 1 base, with 15 bases between the two germline ends. The CDR3 bases are TGCAGCGTTCAAGGGGAGTTCTTGTCCTACAATGAGCAGTTCTTC. This translates into CSVQGEFLSYNEQFF.

This chain joins TRBV27 and TRBJ2-1, with 13 bases aligning to TRBD2. Trimming took 7 bases from V and 9 from J; bases not matched to a gene: 9. The CDR3 consists of 15 residues. Germline V gene data show CDR1 as MNHEY and CDR2 as SMNVEV (reference sequence). The CDR3 DNA follows: TGTGCCAGCACCACACTAGCGGGAGGGGTTGGTGAGCAGTTCTTC. Translation: CASTTLAGGVGEQFF.

This chain uses TRBV19 with TRBJ2-1; 8 bases align to TRBD2. After removal of 4 bases from V and 4 bases from J, the junction contained 12 bases not matched to a gene. Germline V lookup: CDR1 LNHDA, CDR2 SQIVND (reference sequence). This CDR3 has 17 amino acids. The CDR3 reads CASSTQITSGGYNEQFF. In nucleotides, the CDR3 is TGTGCCAGTAGTACCCAAATAACTAGCGGAGGGTACAATGAGCAGTTCTTC.

This chain uses TRBV11-3 with TRBJ2-3, with 9 nucleotides matching TRBD1. Losses at the gene ends were 5 bases for V and 5 bases for J; bases not matched to a gene: 5. Germline assignment: CDR1 SGHNT and CDR2 YENEEA. CDR3 size: 14 residues. CDR3 bases: TGTGCCAGCAGCCCCACAGGGGGCCAAGATACGCAGTATTTT. Translated, it gives CASSPTGGQDTQYF.

The chain joins TRBV7-2 to TRBJ1-1; no clear D. CDR3 length: 14 residues. V gave up 8 bases and J gave up 6 bases, with 19 bases separating them. Germline V gives CDR1 SGHTA, CDR2 FQGNSA. DNA for the CDR3: TGTGCCAGCCAACCCGGACCCTTCGTACCTGAAGCTTTCTTT. This translates into CASQPGPFVPEAFF.

The chain combines TRBV10-3 with TRBJ2-2, with D perhaps TRBD2 (5 bases). CDR1 and CDR2 from the germline V gene are ENHRY and SYGVKD. The CDR3 length is 14 residues. The V end was cut by 0 bases, the J end by 4 bases, with 6 bases between. The CDR3 nucleotides are TGTGCCATCAGTGAGTCAGAGGGCACCGGGGAGCTGTTTTTT. This sequence encodes CAISESEGTGELFF.

The V and J genes are TRBV4-3 and TRBJ2-1; a weak D match, TRBD1 (7 bases). Germline V lookup: CDR1 LGHNA, CDR2 YSLEER. The length of the CDR3 is 17 residues. Trimming took 2 bases from V and 3 from J, leaving 17 bases between them. The CDR3, as DNA: TGCGCCAGCAGCCAATGGGCGGAGGGACAGAGCTACAATGAGCAGTTCTTC. Its translation: CASSQWAEGQSYNEQFF.

V usage is TRBV5-4 and J usage is TRBJ2-7; TRBD2 aligns across 12 bases. Germline CDR1 reads SGHNT; CDR2 reads YYREEE (reference sequence). Unmatched junction bases numbered 4, after V lost 0 bases and J lost 3 bases. The CDR3 totals 16 residues. The CDR3 sequence is CASSLAGGLAGYEQYF. The CDR3, as DNA: TGTGCCAGCAGCTTGGCCGGGGGACTAGCGGGCTACGAGCAGTACTTC.

This chain uses TRBV29-1 with TRBJ2-1; TRBD1 matches 7 bases. The V segment lost 5 bases and the J segment 7 bases; nucleotides outside the gene matches: 8. Per germline, CDR1 SQVTM and CDR2 ANQGSEA. The CDR3 totals 13 residues. CDR3 nucleotide sequence: TGCAGCGTTCAGAGACAGGGTGGGAATGAGCAGTTCTTC. Its translation is CSVQRQGGNEQFF.

This clone was seen a few times. Distinct nucleotide sequences in the sample also encode this CDR3. J is TRBJ2-7 and V is TRBV29-1; TRBD1 matches at 7 bases. The CDR3 runs to 13 residues. The J segment lost 3 bases and the V segment lost 1 base, leaving 3 bases of the junction unmatched. Germline V gives CDR1 SQVTM, CDR2 ANQGSEA. The CDR3 loop reads CSVEGDRDYEQYF. The CDR3 nucleotides are TGCAGCGTTGAAGGTGACAGGGACTACGAGCAGTACTTC.

CDR3 protein: CSVGLAGALRTGELFF. CDR3 sequence (DNA): TGCAGCGTTGGCCTAGCGGGAGCCTTGAGGACCGGGGAGCTGTTTTTT. V and J are TRBV29-1 and TRBJ2-2, with TRBD2 identical over 10 bases. This CDR3 contains 16 residues. V gave up 4 bases and J gave up 5 bases; unmatched junction bases: 10. Germline V gives CDR1 SQVTM, CDR2 ANQGSEA.

The sample holds a few counts of this clone. The V gene is TRBV29-1, the J gene TRBJ1-2; 9 nucleotides match TRBD1. Trimming at V came to 7 bases and at J to 3 bases, leaving 6 bases not matched to a gene. Germline CDR1 is SQVTM and CDR2 is ANQGSEA. The CDR3 loop spans 13 amino acids. CDR3 in amino acids: CSAGQGQYYGYTF. In DNA, the CDR3 is TGCAGCGCGGGACAGGGACAATACTATGGCTACACCTTC. Full variable domain (rest looked up from reference TRBV29-1 and TRBJ1-2): SAVISQKPSRDICQRGTSLTIQCQVDSQVTMMFWYRQQPGQSLTLIATANQGSEATYESGFVIDKFPISRPNLTFSTLTVSNMSPEDSSIYLCSAGQGQYYGYTFGSGTRLTVV.

The J gene is TRBJ2-7, the V gene TRBV25-1; D could derive from TRBD1 or TRBD2 (5 bases each). Looked up from germline, CDR1 is MGHDK and CDR2 is SYGVNS. Trimming removed 5 bases at V and 4 bases at J, with 12 bases between. CDR3 length equals 13 residues. This CDR3 reads CASSPGTGYEQYF. Written as DNA, the CDR3 is TGTGCCAGCAGTCCCGGGACCGGATACGAGCAGTACTTC.

In its sample, this clone was seen a few times. The rearrangement links TRBV2 to TRBJ2-7, with 10 bases that match TRBD2. V lost 7 bases, J lost 6 bases, and 9 bases stayed unmatched. Germline loops: CDR1 SNHLY, CDR2 FYNNEI. CDR3 length: 14 residues. The CDR3 region is CASTASGRGGEQYF. The CDR3 nucleotides are TGTGCCAGCACGGCTAGCGGGAGAGGGGGCGAGCAGTACTTC. Using reference TRBV2 and TRBJ2-7 for the parts outside the CDR3, the full variable domain is EPEVTQTPSHQVTQMGQEVILRCVPISNHLYFYWYRQILGQKVEFLVSFYNNEISEKSEIFDDQFSVERPDGSNFTLKIRSTKLEDSAMYFCASTASGRGGEQYFGPGTRLTVT.

This chain connects TRBV12-5 to TRBJ2-7; 7 positions match TRBD1. The CDR3 length is 12 residues. Germline lookup yields CDR1 LGHNT and CDR2 FRNRAP. J lost 6 bases, V lost 6 bases, and 5 bases had no gene match. CDR3 bases: TGTGCTAGTGGAACCTACAGGGGCGAGCAGTACTTC. Its protein is CASGTYRGEQYF.